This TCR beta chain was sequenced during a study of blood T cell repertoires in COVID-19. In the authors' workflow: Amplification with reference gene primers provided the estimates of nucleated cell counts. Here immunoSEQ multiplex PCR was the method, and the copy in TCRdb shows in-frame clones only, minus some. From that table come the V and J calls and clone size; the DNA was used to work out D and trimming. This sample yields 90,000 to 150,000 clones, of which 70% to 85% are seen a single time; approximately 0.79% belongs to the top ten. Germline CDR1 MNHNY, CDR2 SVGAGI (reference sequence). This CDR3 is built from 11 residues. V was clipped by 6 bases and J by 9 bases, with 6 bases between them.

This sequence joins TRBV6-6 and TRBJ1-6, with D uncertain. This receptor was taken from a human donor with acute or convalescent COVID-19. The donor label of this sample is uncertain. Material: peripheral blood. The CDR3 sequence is CASRTISPLHF. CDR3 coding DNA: TGTGCCAGCAGGACTATTTCACCCCTCCACTTT.